This TCR beta chain is from a study of blood T cell repertoires in COVID-19. The overall study: COVID-19 samples from acute and convalescent phases originated in the United States, Italy and Spain.

Using immunoSEQ multiplex PCR, the repertoire was profiled, and TCRdb retains in-frame clones only, with some absent. The sample records approximately 190,000 clones, roughly 84% being singletons. The participants were between about 18 and 90 years old and came from roughly 25 US areas. Assignments of participants to cohorts depended upon their own reported clinical history. Trimming cost V 1 base and J 4 bases, with 7 bases left between them. Germline assignment: CDR1 GTSNPN and CDR2 SVGIG (reference sequence). The CDR3 has 12 residues. The chain has TRBV30 and TRBJ2-5; D unclear. What was sequenced was PBMCs or T cells enriched from blood (not recorded which). This receptor was taken from a middle-aged man who had recovered from COVID-19. In DNA form, the CDR3 reads TGTGCCTGGAGTGAACAGATAGAGACCCAGTACTTC. Protein: CAWSEQIETQYF.